Listed below are T cell receptor beta chains from one sample, sequenced in a study of blood T cell repertoires in COVID-19. This table comes from immunoSEQ multiplex PCR, and its TCRdb copy is limited to in-frame clones, with some not included. This table has over 250,000 clones, roughly 80% appearing once. Sequencing input: PBMCs or T cells enriched from blood (not recorded which). All receptors come from a man aged 35 to 55 who had been exposed to COVID-19. The CDR3 runs from the conserved cysteine through the conserved F or W. Each record gives: clone size, D gene, V gene, J gene, CDR3 protein, CDR3 DNA. The D gene is left open where the match is weak. Size is stated for part of the rows, as once, few or many counts, or as a class when the clone is expanded.

NA	TRBD2	TRBV19	TRBJ2-1	CASMSGMHNEQFF	TGTGCCAGTATGAGCGGGATGCACAATGAGCAGTTCTTC
NA	TRBD2	TRBV5-1	TRBJ2-3	CASRREGTADTQYF	TGCGCCAGCAGGAGGGAGGGGACCGCAGATACGCAGTATTTT
NA	NA	TRBV19	TRBJ1-5	CASSIVGGNQPQHF	TGTGCCAGTAGTATAGTAGGGGGCAATCAGCCCCAGCATTTT
NA	NA	TRBV12-3/TRBV12-4	TRBJ2-7	CASSLGPPYEQYF	TGTGCCAGCAGTTTGGGCCCCCCCTACGAGCAGTACTTC
once	NA	TRBV19	TRBJ2-5	CASSRELGTQYF	TGTGCAAGTAGTCGGGAATTAGGGACCCAGTACTTC
once	NA	TRBV6-5	TRBJ1-1	CASSLQGLNTEAFF	TGTGCCAGCAGTTTACAGGGTTTGAACACTGAAGCTTTCTTT
NA	NA	TRBV9	TRBJ1-3	CASSVSSETAIYF	TGTGCCAGCAGCGTGAGCTCAGAAACAGCCATATATTTT
NA	TRBD1	TRBV9	TRBJ1-2	CASSVVTGADGYTF	TGTGCCAGCAGCGTAGTTACAGGGGCAGATGGCTACACCTTC
NA	NA	TRBV4-2	TRBJ2-3	CASSQDRQNTQYF	TGTGCCAGCAGCCAAGATCGTCAGAATACGCAGTATTTT
NA	NA	TRBV7-9	TRBJ1-1	CASSPGGINTEAFF	TGTGCCAGCTCCCCGGGGGGAATTAACACTGAAGCTTTCTTT
NA	TRBD2	TRBV19	TRBJ2-5	CASTDGLAGVGTQYF	TGTGCCAGTACCGACGGACTAGCGGGAGTAGGGACCCAGTACTTC
NA	TRBD2	TRBV5-6	TRBJ2-7	CASSLAVPSGSYEQYF	TGTGCCAGCAGCTTGGCCGTTCCTAGCGGGAGCTACGAGCAGTACTTC
NA	NA	TRBV3-1/TRBV3-2	TRBJ2-7	CASSQDPLAALYEQYF	TGTGCCAGCAGCCAAGATCCCCTAGCAGCACTCTACGAGCAGTACTTC
NA	TRBD2	TRBV11-2	TRBJ2-2	CASSVSSGRAGVFF	TGTGCCAGCAGCGTCTCCAGCGGGAGGGCCGGGGTGTTTTTT
NA	NA	TRBV18	TRBJ2-7	CASSPKDRISYEQYF	TGTGCCAGCTCACCCAAGGACAGAATCTCCTACGAGCAGTACTTC
once	NA	TRBV2	TRBJ1-4	CASSREKLFF	TGTGCCAGCAGTCGTGAAAAACTGTTTTTT
NA	NA	TRBV5-1	TRBJ2-5	CASSLALSGVRQETQYF	TGCGCCAGCAGCTTGGCTTTGTCGGGGGTTCGGCAAGAGACCCAGTACTTC
NA	TRBD1	TRBV15	TRBJ1-1	CATSRDLGGDLAFF	TGTGCCACCAGCAGAGATTTAGGGGGCGATTTAGCTTTCTTT
NA	TRBD1	TRBV5-1	TRBJ2-5	CASSIGTEETQYF	TGCGCCAGCAGCATAGGGACAGAAGAGACCCAGTACTTC
NA	NA	TRBV12-3/TRBV12-4	TRBJ2-1	CATAEFNEQFF	TGTGCCACCGCAGAATTCAATGAGCAGTTCTTC
NA	NA	TRBV3-1/TRBV3-2	TRBJ1-1	CASSPQGRPNTEAFF	TGTGCCAGCAGCCCCCAGGGCAGACCGAACACTGAAGCTTTCTTT
NA	NA	TRBV19	TRBJ1-2	CASSIDGDRGGGYTF	TGTGCCAGTAGTATAGATGGTGACCGAGGCGGGGGCTACACCTTC
NA	NA	TRBV11-2	TRBJ2-1	CASSLTLATNEQFF	TGTGCCAGCAGCTTAACGCTAGCGACAAATGAGCAGTTCTTC
NA	TRBD1	TRBV4-2	TRBJ2-7	CASSPMGQRPRDEQYF	TGTGCCAGCAGCCCTATGGGACAGCGACCCAGGGACGAGCAGTACTTC
NA	NA	TRBV6-1	TRBJ2-2	CASSDRGTGELFF	TGTGCCAGCAGTGACCGCGGTACCGGGGAGCTGTTTTTT
NA	NA	TRBV30	TRBJ1-1	CAWLYEGVKAFF	TGTGCCTGGTTGTACGAGGGGGTTAAAGCTTTCTTT
NA	NA	TRBV12-3/TRBV12-4	TRBJ2-3	CASSFSLGGTQYF	TGTGCCAGCAGTTTCTCTCTCGGGGGTACGCAGTATTTT
NA	NA	TRBV12-3/TRBV12-4	TRBJ2-7	CASSFRDGQYF	TGTGCCAGCAGTTTCAGGGATGGGCAGTACTTC
NA	NA	TRBV24-1	TRBJ2-2	CATSDSSTGELFF	TGTGCCACCAGTGATTCGAGCACCGGGGAGCTGTTTTTT
NA	TRBD1	TRBV11-3	TRBJ2-1	CASSEGGQGNEQFF	TGTGCCAGCAGCGAAGGTGGACAGGGAAATGAGCAGTTCTTC
NA	TRBD1	TRBV18	TRBJ1-1	CASSPGTGGTEAFF	TGTGCCAGCTCACCAGGGACAGGGGGCACTGAAGCTTTCTTT
NA	NA	TRBV7-3	TRBJ1-2	CASSQDTDYGYTF	TGTGCCAGCAGCCAAGACACGGATTATGGCTACACCTTC
once	NA	TRBV19	TRBJ1-3	CASSIAPGTLSGNTIYF	TGTGCCAGTAGTATCGCCCCGGGGACACTCTCTGGAAACACCATATATTTT
NA	NA	TRBV18	TRBJ2-5	CASSPGAGKETQYF	TGTGCCAGCTCACCGGGGGCCGGAAAAGAGACCCAGTACTTC
NA	TRBD2	TRBV5-4	TRBJ2-1	CASSLGLAAGGEQFF	TGTGCCAGCAGTTTGGGACTAGCGGCAGGGGGTGAGCAGTTCTTC
NA	NA	TRBV10-3	TRBJ1-4	CAISVGPNAGNEKLFF	TGTGCCATCAGTGTGGGGCCCAACGCTGGTAATGAAAAACTGTTTTTT
few	TRBD1	TRBV14	TRBJ1-5	CASSGGSNQPQHF	TGTGCCAGTTCAGGGGGGAGCAATCAGCCCCAGCATTTT
NA	NA	TRBV7-9	TRBJ2-2	CASSLVDTGELFF	TGTGCCAGCAGCTTAGTCGACACCGGGGAGCTGTTTTTT
many	TRBD1	TRBV12-3/TRBV12-4	TRBJ1-2	CASSLDRVAGYTF	TGTGCCAGCAGTCTCGACAGGGTGGCTGGCTACACCTTC
NA	NA	TRBV7-2	TRBJ2-2	CASSLAPSSGELFF	TGTGCCAGCAGCTTAGCCCCCTCGAGCGGGGAGCTGTTTTTT
few	NA	TRBV15	TRBJ2-3	CATSRAVTDTQYF	TGTGCCACCAGCAGAGCGGTTACAGATACGCAGTATTTT
NA	TRBD1	TRBV29-1	TRBJ2-4	CSAGTGAAKNIQYF	TGCAGTGCCGGGACAGGGGCGGCCAAAAACATTCAGTACTTC
NA	TRBD1	TRBV18	TRBJ1-2	CASSHSTGAATNYGYTF	TGTGCCAGCTCACACTCAACAGGGGCCGCGACTAACTATGGCTACACCTTC
NA	TRBD1	TRBV7-8	TRBJ2-7	CASSRQTGSSYEQYF	TGTGCCAGCAGCAGACAGACAGGGAGCTCCTACGAGCAGTACTTC
NA	TRBD1	TRBV19	TRBJ1-3	CASIPSPGTGFSNTIYF	TGTGCCAGTATTCCCTCTCCCGGGACAGGATTCTCAAACACCATATATTTT
once	TRBD2	TRBV6-5	TRBJ2-1	CASSFRGGRAVNEQFF	TGTGCCAGCAGTTTTCGAGGCGGGAGGGCCGTTAATGAGCAGTTCTTC
NA	NA	TRBV29-1	TRBJ1-1	CSLTRNTEAFF	TGCAGCCTCACGCGGAACACTGAAGCTTTCTTT
NA	NA	TRBV18	TRBJ2-7	CASSPTEGWSYEQYF	TGTGCCAGCTCACCAACGGAGGGTTGGTCCTACGAGCAGTACTTC
NA	TRBD1	TRBV7-2	TRBJ1-2	CASSRLQGNYGYTF	TGTGCCAGCAGCCGCCTACAGGGGAACTATGGCTACACCTTC
few	TRBD1	TRBV18	TRBJ1-2	CASSPPTGAARYGYTF	TGTGCCAGCTCACCACCGACAGGGGCCGCTCGCTATGGCTACACCTTC